Below, 22 T cell receptor beta chains from the same sample are listed, as sequenced in a study of cytomegalovirus exposure and HLA in healthy donors. Vbeta (60) and Jbeta (13) primers were used in the PCR. The method was immunoSEQ multiplex PCR; TCRdb's version includes in-frame clones alone and lacks a portion of them. The sample records 110,000 to 150,000 clones, over 70% being singletons. The specimen sequenced was PBMCs. The receptor set was obtained from a man aged 35 to 55 in good health and CMV-seropositive.

This clone has just a few counts. J is TRBJ1-1 and V is TRBV5-1; 9 positions match TRBD1. In germline, CDR1 is SGHRS, CDR2 YFSETQ. V lost 0 bases and J lost 3; bases outside the gene matches: 0. The CDR3 runs to 14 residues. CDR3 in DNA: TGCGCCAGCAGCTTGGGGACAGGGGACACTGAAGCTTTCTTT. Its translation is CASSLGTGDTEAFF.

The gene calls are TRBV19 and TRBJ1-3, with TRBD1 matching over 7 bases. The CDR3 contains 15 residues. Unmatched junction bases numbered 5, after V lost 6 bases and J lost 0 bases. Germline V gene sequence: CDR1 LNHDA, CDR2 SQIVND (reference sequence). The CDR3 DNA reads TGTGCCAGTAGATCTACAGGGGTCTCTGGAAACACCATATATTTT. Translation gives CASRSTGVSGNTIYF.

V usage is TRBV5-1 and J usage is TRBJ1-1; no firm D call. The CDR3 is 13 residues long. V lost 4 bases to trimming and J lost 3 bases, with 10 bases between them. Germline CDR1 and CDR2: SGHRS and YFSETQ. The CDR3 protein is CASSRNRDTEAFF. CDR3 in DNA: TGCGCCAGCAGCCGCAACCGGGACACTGAAGCTTTCTTT.

The chain recombines TRBV2 with TRBJ1-1; no clear D gene. CDR1 and CDR2 (germline): SNHLY, FYNNEI. V dropped 4 bases and J dropped 7 bases, with 10 bases sitting between them. The CDR3 extends over 12 amino acids. This chain's CDR3 is CASSVEEVEAFF. Here the CDR3 DNA reads TGTGCCAGCAGTGTCGAGGAGGTTGAAGCTTTCTTT.

The CDR3 bases are TGTGCCAGCAATCTACAGGGGGCGCCGAGCAATCAGCCCCAGCATTTT. As protein: CASNLQGAPSNQPQHF. The rearrangement links TRBV28 to TRBJ1-5, with 9 nucleotides matching TRBD1. In germline, CDR1 is MDHEN, CDR2 SYDVKM. Trimming cost V 7 bases and J 1 base; bases outside gene matches: 8. This CDR3 spans 16 amino acids.

The chain uses TRBV7-6 and TRBJ2-3; 11 bases are a match to TRBD2. The length of the CDR3 is 15 residues. Germline CDR1 and CDR2: SGHVS and FNYEAQ. V was clipped by 4 bases and J by 0 bases; unmatched bases: 0. The CDR3: CASSWTSGSTDTQYF. As DNA, the CDR3 is TGTGCCAGCAGCTGGACTAGCGGGAGCACAGATACGCAGTATTTT.

The chain couples TRBV19 to TRBJ2-7, with TRBD2 as a possible D gene (5 bases). CDR1 and CDR2 (germline): LNHDA, SQIVND (reference sequence). Trimming took 4 bases from V and 6 from J, leaving 19 bases between them. CDR3 length: 15 residues. The CDR3 region is CASSTNPGGAGEQYF. In DNA form, the CDR3 reads TGTGCCAGTAGTACAAACCCGGGCGGCGCGGGCGAGCAGTACTTC. Looking up the rest from reference TRBV19 and TRBJ2-7 gives the full variable domain: DGGITQSPKYLFRKEGQNVTLSCEQNLNHDAMYWYRQDPGQGLRLIYYSQIVNDFQKGDIAEGYSVSREKKESFPLTVTSAQKNPTAFYLCASSTNPGGAGEQYFGPGTRLTVT.

This clone has a single count. V gene TRBV21-1 combines with J gene TRBJ2-5; the table's D call TRBD2 went unverified against the DNA. The J call may be faulty, since TRBJ2-7 better matches the DNA end. TRBV21-1 is termed a pseudogene. CDR3 size: 13 residues. The chain's CDR3 is CASSKDGGNEQYF. DNA of the CDR3: TGTGCCAGCAGCAAAGACGGGGGTAACGAGCAGTACTTC.

This rearrangement joins TRBV9 to TRBJ2-7; D is ambiguous. Germline CDR1 and CDR2: SGDLS and YYNGEE. V dropped 7 bases and J dropped 6 bases, with 8 bases sitting between them. The CDR3 consists of 10 residues. CDR3 nucleotide sequence: TGTGCCAGCGGAGACGCCGAGCAGTACTTC. As protein: CASGDAEQYF.

V gene TRBV19 combines with J gene TRBJ1-2, with 7 bases lining up with TRBD1. The J segment lost 5 bases and the V segment lost 5 bases, leaving 8 bases of the junction unmatched. Looked up from germline, CDR1 is LNHDA and CDR2 is SQIVND (reference sequence). This CDR3 has 14 amino acids. The CDR3 coding sequence is TGTGCCAGTAGTCGCTCCGGGACAGCTTATGGCTACACCTTC. This gives the protein CASSRSGTAYGYTF.

The J gene is TRBJ2-4, the V gene TRBV4-3, with 16 bases lining up with TRBD2. Per the germline V gene, CDR1 is LGHNA and CDR2 is YSLEER. CDR3 length equals 20 residues. V lost 0 bases and J lost 5; bases outside the gene matches: 10. This CDR3 is CASSQDPSGLAGGFQNIQYF. DNA for the CDR3: TGCGCCAGCAGCCAAGACCCCTCGGGACTAGCGGGAGGGTTTCAAAACATTCAGTACTTC.

The V and J genes are TRBV7-2 and TRBJ2-7; 10 nucleotides agree with TRBD1. The CDR3 is 14 amino acids. Germline loops: CDR1 SGHTA, CDR2 FQGNSA. V was clipped by 5 bases and J by 4 bases; unmatched bases: 5. The DNA of the CDR3 is TGTGCCAGCAGCACGACAGGGGGCACGTACGAGCAGTACTTC. Translating it yields CASSTTGGTYEQYF.

The V call is TRBV28, the J call TRBJ2-2, with D perhaps TRBD2 (7 bases). V was trimmed by 6 bases and J by 7 bases, leaving 24 bases between them. The CDR3 length is 17 residues. Germline lookup yields CDR1 MDHEN and CDR2 SYDVKM. CDR3 in amino acids: CASSLCAGANRCGELFF. The CDR3 coding sequence is TGTGCCAGCAGCCTATGCGCGGGGGCGAACCGATGCGGGGAGCTGTTTTTT. Full variable domain (rest looked up from reference TRBV28 and TRBJ2-2): DVKVTQSSRYLVKRTGEKVFLECVQDMDHENMFWYRQDPGLGLRLIYFSYDVKMKEKGDIPEGYSVSREKKERFSLILESASTNQTSMYLCASSLCAGANRCGELFFGEGSRLTVL.

The chain couples TRBV5-4 to TRBJ2-2; TRBD2 matches at 9 bases. The CDR3 sequence is 14 residues long. J gave up 10 bases and V 2 bases, and 6 bases lay outside the gene matches. The V gene's germline CDR1 is SGHNT and CDR2 YYREEE (reference sequence). The DNA for the CDR3 is TGTGCCAGCAGCTTTCAGGCTAGCGGGAAGGAGCTGTTTTTT. Residues: CASSFQASGKELFF.

This clone was observed a handful of times. The chain combines TRBV5-6 with TRBJ1-1; D might be TRBD1 (5 bases). The V gene lost 0 bases and the J gene lost 4 bases, with 7 bases spanning the gap. Per germline, CDR1 SGHDT and CDR2 YYEEEE. This CDR3 region has 13 residues. CDR3 sequence reads: CASSLGGGTEAFF. CDR3 nucleotides: TGTGCCAGCAGCTTGGGCGGGGGCACTGAAGCTTTCTTT.

CDR3 bases: TGCGCCAGCAGCTTGGGGGACTGGGGCGGGCGCATTCAGTACTTC. Its translation: CASSLGDWGGRIQYF. V usage is TRBV5-1 and J usage is TRBJ2-4; D is possibly TRBD2 (6 bases). Germline V gene data show CDR1 as SGHRS and CDR2 as YFSETQ. Trimming stripped 0 bases from V and 9 bases from J, with 16 bases between. The CDR3 covers 15 residues.

The chain uses TRBV27 and TRBJ2-2, with TRBD1 identical over 8 bases. Germline lookup yields CDR1 MNHEY and CDR2 SMNVEV (reference sequence). The V gene end was trimmed by 4 bases and the J gene end by 5 bases; junction bases not matched to a gene: 9. The CDR3 contains 16 residues. CDR3 protein: CASSSPRGRLTGELFF. CDR3 DNA sequence: TGTGCCAGCAGTTCCCCCAGGGGGCGCTTGACCGGGGAGCTGTTTTTT.

The chain carries TRBV4-3 and TRBJ2-1; possibly TRBD2 for D (6 bases). Deletions cut 1 base from V and 6 bases from J, with 19 bases between. This CDR3 is 17 amino acids long. The germline CDR1 and CDR2 sequences are LGHNA and YSLEER. For the CDR3, the DNA is TGCGCCAGCAGCCAAGGATTTACAGGCGCGCGGGGCAATGAGCAGTTCTTC. Translation: CASSQGFTGARGNEQFF.

This sequence joins TRBV5-1 and TRBJ2-5, with 8 bases lining up with TRBD2. The junction had 8 bases not matched to a gene; V was cut back by 6 bases and J by 1 base. The CDR3 spans 15 residues. Germline V gives CDR1 SGHRS, CDR2 YFSETQ. CDR3 DNA sequence: TGCGCCAGCACGGCGACTGCGGGGGGCCAAGAGACCCAGTACTTC. It is translated as CASTATAGGQETQYF.

This chain uses TRBV9 with TRBJ1-1, with no clear D. This CDR3 contains 13 residues. The ends were cut back, 2 bases at V and 0 bases at J, with 5 bases in the middle. Germline values: CDR1 SGDLS, CDR2 YYNGEE. The CDR3 loop reads CASSVDMNTEAFF. DNA of the CDR3: TGTGCCAGCAGCGTTGACATGAACACTGAAGCTTTCTTT.

The genes are TRBV9 and TRBJ2-5; a possible D gene is TRBD2 (6 bases). This CDR3 region has 14 residues. The germline V gene has CDR1 SGDLS and CDR2 YYNGEE. Between the trimmed V and J ends, which lost 4 bases and 3 bases, there was a span of 13 bases. The CDR3 is CASSPGAGKETQYF. CDR3 coding DNA: TGTGCCAGCAGCCCGGGAGCCGGAAAAGAGACCCAGTACTTC.

This rearrangement joins TRBV9 to TRBJ2-3, with 11 bases that match TRBD1. CDR3 length equals 16 residues. Germline CDR1 and CDR2: SGDLS and YYNGEE. V dropped 0 bases and J dropped 3; count of bases not matched to a gene: 3. The CDR3 region is CASSVGDRGITDTQYF. The CDR3 DNA is TGTGCCAGCAGCGTAGGGGACAGGGGGATAACAGATACGCAGTATTTT.